These T cell receptor beta chains were read from a single sample in a study of T cell responses to AZD1222 COVID-19 vaccine. Generated by immunoSEQ multiplex PCR, the TCRdb table keeps only in-frame clones and is missing some. The sample includes 140,000 or so clones, around 84% of them seen just once. Sequencing used peripheral blood, obtained 28 days after the second AZD1222 dose. These receptors were collected from an adult who received the AZD1222 COVID-19 vaccine. CDR3s include the opening cysteine and the closing phenylalanine or tryptophan. A D gene is named only where the DNA matches it firmly. Size is omitted from some rows. Given values are once, few, many or a class for expanded clones.

CDR3aa	CDR3nt	d_gene	v_gene	j_gene	abundance
CAISGGQGNYGYTF	TGTGCCATCAGTGGAGGACAGGGTAACTATGGCTACACCTTC	TRBD1	TRBV10-3	TRBJ1-2	.
CASKLTGGAGTGNTIYF	TGTGCCAGCAAGTTGACAGGGGGCGCCGGGACTGGAAACACCATATATTTT	TRBD1	TRBV28	TRBJ1-3	.
CAWSRPPFEETQYF	TGTGCCTGGAGTAGACCGCCGTTCGAAGAGACCCAGTACTTC	.	TRBV30	TRBJ2-5	.
CASSPYGGASSYEQYF	TGTGCCAGTAGTCCATATGGGGGCGCGAGCTCCTACGAGCAGTACTTC	.	TRBV19	TRBJ2-7	.
CSVERSQTAFF	TGCAGCGTTGAAAGGAGCCAGACAGCTTTCTTT	.	TRBV29-1	TRBJ1-1	.
CASSYVQGAGQPQHF	TGTGCCAGCAGTTACGTACAGGGGGCAGGTCAGCCCCAGCATTTT	TRBD1	TRBV6-5	TRBJ1-5	.
CATSRDRVFTF	TGTGCCACCAGCAGAGACCGGGTTTTCACCTTC	.	TRBV15	TRBJ1-2	.
CASSLGTGGYSGANVLTF	TGTGCCAGCAGCTTAGGAACGGGAGGTTACTCTGGGGCCAACGTCCTGACTTTC	TRBD2	TRBV11-3	TRBJ2-6	.
CASSLGHSSYNSPLHF	TGCGCCAGCAGCTTGGGGCACAGCTCCTATAATTCACCCCTCCACTTT	.	TRBV5-1	TRBJ1-6	.
CATSRDPDSTDTQYF	TGTGCCACCAGCAGAGATCCGGATAGCACAGATACGCAGTATTTT	.	TRBV15	TRBJ2-3	.
CASSYGVSRTSYTF	TGTGCCAGCAGTTACGGAGTCAGCCGGACTAGCTACACCTTC	.	TRBV6-5	TRBJ1-2	.
CASSPEDGYSNQPQHF	TGTGCCAGCTCACCAGAAGACGGCTATAGCAATCAGCCCCAGCATTTT	.	TRBV18	TRBJ1-5	.
CASSLDPGQYF	TGTGCCAGCAGCTTAGATCCGGGGCAGTACTTC	.	TRBV11-2	TRBJ2-7	.
CASSPPGSYEQYF	TGTGCCAGCTCACCTCCAGGGTCCTACGAGCAGTACTTC	.	TRBV18	TRBJ2-7	.
CASSLGTGSMTDTQYF	TGCGCCAGCAGCCTAGGGACAGGGTCTATGACAGATACGCAGTATTTT	TRBD1	TRBV5-1	TRBJ2-3	.
CASSFLGAGGVQPQHF	TGTGCCAGCAGTTTCTTGGGCGCAGGGGGTGTTCAGCCCCAGCATTTT	TRBD1	TRBV28	TRBJ1-5	once
CASSQSDRVLHTF	TGCGCCAGCAGTCAATCGGACAGGGTCCTCCACACCTTC	TRBD1	TRBV23-1	TRBJ1-2	few
CASSLAVVGGGAEDTQYF	TGCGCCAGCAGCTTGGCGGTTGTAGGCGGGGGGGCCGAAGATACGCAGTATTTT	TRBD2	TRBV5-1	TRBJ2-3	.
CASSPLPRDRASYNSPLHF	TGTGCCAGCAGCCCCTTACCAAGGGACAGGGCCTCCTATAATTCACCCCTCCACTTT	TRBD1	TRBV27	TRBJ1-6	.
CASSEGRSSYNEQFF	TGTGCCAGCAGTGAAGGCAGAAGCTCCTACAATGAGCAGTTCTTC	.	TRBV6-1	TRBJ2-1	.
CASSLTVGYYNEQFF	TGTGCCAGCAGCTTAACTGTTGGATACTACAATGAGCAGTTCTTC	.	TRBV7-2	TRBJ2-1	.
CASSRTGTDYNEQFF	TGCGCCAGCAGCAGAACCGGGACAGACTACAATGAGCAGTTCTTC	TRBD1	TRBV5-1	TRBJ2-1	.
CASSTRDSYGYTF	TGTGCCAGTAGTACCCGGGACTCCTATGGCTACACCTTC	.	TRBV19	TRBJ1-2	.
CASSLKNRDTVNFF	TGTGCCAGCAGCCTCAAGAACCGGGACACCGTCAATTTCTTT	.	TRBV14	TRBJ1-1	.
CASSTLGVTNEKLFF	TGTGCCAGTAGTACGCTAGGGGTGACTAATGAAAAACTGTTTTTT	.	TRBV19	TRBJ1-4	once
CASSRTGTGRTQYF	TGTGCCAGCAGCCGAACCGGGACTGGGCGGACCCAGTACTTC	.	TRBV3-1/TRBV3-2	TRBJ2-5	.
CASSSEPRGEAFF	TGTGCCAGTAGTAGTGAGCCTAGAGGGGAAGCTTTCTTT	.	TRBV19	TRBJ1-1	.
CASSQRRGGLNTEAFF	TGCGCCAGCAGCCAGAGGCGGGGGGGACTGAACACTGAAGCTTTCTTT	.	TRBV4-1	TRBJ1-1	once
CASSFEQGVYGYTF	TGTGCCAGCAGCTTTGAACAGGGTGTCTATGGCTACACCTTC	.	TRBV7-9	TRBJ1-2	.
CASSEQAMVGVPRYGYTF	TGTGCCAGCAGTGAACAGGCAATGGTCGGGGTCCCAAGGTATGGCTACACCTTC	.	TRBV2	TRBJ1-2	.
CASSPNGGINSPLHF	TGTGCCAGCTCACCAAACGGGGGCATTAATTCACCCCTCCACTTT	.	TRBV18	TRBJ1-6	.
CASSPDLSYNEQFF	TGCGCCAGCAGCCCGGACCTGTCCTACAATGAGCAGTTCTTC	.	TRBV5-1	TRBJ2-1	.
CASSLPPDRAENTEAFF	TGTGCCAGCAGCTTACCGCCCGACCGGGCGGAGAACACTGAAGCTTTCTTT	.	TRBV5-4	TRBJ1-1	.